Following are 23 T cell receptor beta chains from one sample sequenced in a study of blood T cell repertoires in COVID-19. Generated by immunoSEQ multiplex PCR, the TCRdb table keeps only in-frame clones and is missing some. This sample carries fewer than 200,000 clones, 80% to 90% of them seen once, and the ten largest clones take around 1.9%. The specimen was peripheral blood. The receptors were gathered from a man aged 18 to 29 who had recovered from COVID-19.

J is TRBJ1-1 and V is TRBV11-3; perhaps TRBD1 as D (5 bases). Germline V gene lookup returns CDR1 SGHNT and CDR2 YENEEA. V was pared by 2 bases and J by 2 bases, with 15 bases between. The CDR3 is 16 amino acids. The CDR3, as DNA: TGTGCCAGCAGCTTATCCTTCCAGACAGTTAACACTGAAGCTTTCTTT. Its protein product is CASSLSFQTVNTEAFF.

The chain recombines TRBV19 with TRBJ2-5; 10 bases line up with TRBD1. CDR1 LNHDA and CDR2 SQIVND come from the germline V gene (reference sequence). The CDR3 spans 13 residues. J was trimmed by 7 bases and V by 1 base; bases with no gene match: 0. The CDR3 reads CASSIGTGGTQYF. CDR3 nucleotide sequence: TGTGCCAGTAGTATAGGGACAGGGGGGACCCAGTACTTC. Full variable domain (remainder filled in from reference TRBV19 and TRBJ2-5): DGGITQSPKYLFRKEGQNVTLSCEQNLNHDAMYWYRQDPGQGLRLIYYSQIVNDFQKGDIAEGYSVSREKKESFPLTVTSAQKNPTAFYLCASSIGTGGTQYFGPGTRLLVL.

The chain uses TRBV6-4 and TRBJ2-1; D is perhaps TRBD2 (5 bases). With 6 bases removed from V and 4 bases from J, the gap between germline ends came to 13 bases. Germline CDR1 is MRHNA and CDR2 is SNTAGT. This CDR3 comprises 14 residues. In nucleotides, the CDR3 is TGTGCCAGCAGGAGGGAAACGGGGTACAATGAGCAGTTCTTC. It codes for CASRRETGYNEQFF.

The chain recombines TRBV28 with TRBJ1-5; 9 bases match TRBD1. CDR1 is MDHEN and CDR2 is SYDVKM in the germline V gene. The CDR3 contains 15 residues. V gave up 5 bases and J gave up 2 bases; unmatched junction bases: 4. The CDR3 DNA follows: TGTGCCAGCAGTCCGGACAGGGGTCGCAATCAGCCCCAGCATTTT. It encodes CASSPDRGRNQPQHF.

V and J are TRBV7-9 and TRBJ2-7; 14 positions match TRBD2. Losses at the gene ends were 1 base for V and 6 bases for J; bases not matched to a gene: 11. The CDR3 runs 18 residues. Germline V lookup: CDR1 SEHNR, CDR2 FQNEAQ (reference sequence). The CDR3 region has the DNA TGTGCCAGCAGCTTAGGACTAGCGGGAGGGCCAGGACGGTTCGAGCAGTACTTC. Residues: CASSLGLAGGPGRFEQYF. Full variable domain (outside the CDR3, taken from reference TRBV7-9 and TRBJ2-7): DTGVSQNPRHKITKRGQNVTFRCDPISEHNRLYWYRQTLGQGPEFLTYFQNEAQLEKSRLLSDRFSAERPKGSFSTLEIQRTEQGDSAMYLCASSLGLAGGPGRFEQYFGPGTRLTVT.

The V gene is TRBV6-5, the J gene TRBJ1-1; no clear D. V gave up 8 bases and J gave up 0 bases, with 10 bases separating them. This CDR3 is 13 amino acids long. Germline V lookup: CDR1 MNHEY, CDR2 SVGAGI. CDR3: CASHYDLNTEAFF. CDR3 sequence (DNA): TGTGCCAGCCACTACGATCTGAACACTGAAGCTTTCTTT.

J is TRBJ2-3 and V is TRBV4-1, with D maybe TRBD2 (5 bases). From germline, CDR1 is MGHRA and CDR2 YSYEKL. Trimming removed 6 bases from V and 4 bases from J, with 11 bases in between. The CDR3 has 13 residues. The CDR3 loop is CASSQLVADTQYF. The CDR3 DNA reads as TGCGCCAGCAGTCAACTAGTAGCAGATACGCAGTATTTT.

The CDR3, as DNA: TGCGCCAGCAGCGAAGGGGACAGGGTGAGGGAGACCCAGTACTTC. Translated, it gives CASSEGDRVRETQYF. V gene TRBV4-1 combines with J gene TRBJ2-5; TRBD1 matches 9 bases. CDR1 and CDR2 (germline): MGHRA, YSYEKL. Losses at the gene ends were 5 bases for V and 5 bases for J; bases not matched to a gene: 9. This CDR3 spans 15 amino acids.

V is TRBV10-3 and J is TRBJ1-6, with 8 bases lining up with TRBD1. This CDR3 is 14 amino acids long. Germline values: CDR1 ENHRY, CDR2 SYGVKD. V was pared by 2 bases and J by 10 bases, with 4 bases of the junction left unmatched. The CDR3 loop is CAISETGGRSPLHF. CDR3 nucleotide sequence: TGTGCCATCAGTGAGACAGGGGGAAGATCACCCCTCCACTTT.

The genes are TRBV7-9 and TRBJ2-7; a weak D match, TRBD1 (6 bases). CDR1 is SEHNR, CDR2 FQNEAQ, per germline (reference sequence). V was cut by 6 bases and J by 3 bases, with 18 bases left in between. The CDR3 is 15 amino acids. CDR3 amino acids: CASSGPRTVFYEQYF. CDR3 in DNA: TGTGCCAGCAGTGGACCGAGGACAGTCTTCTACGAGCAGTACTTC.

The chain combines TRBV7-9 with TRBJ2-5, with 11 bases lining up with TRBD1. Trimming took 1 base from V and 5 from J; bases not matched to a gene: 3. There are 15 residues in the CDR3. Germline CDR1 is SEHNR and CDR2 is FQNEAQ (reference sequence). The CDR3: CASSLGTGGGETQYF. CDR3 coding DNA: TGTGCCAGCAGCTTAGGGACAGGGGGCGGCGAGACCCAGTACTTC.

This CDR3 is CASSTLWGGEAFF. Here the CDR3 DNA reads TGTGCCAGCAGCACCCTGTGGGGGGGTGAAGCTTTCTTT. This sequence joins TRBV5-4 and TRBJ1-1; perhaps TRBD1 as D (5 bases). Germline V lookup: CDR1 SGHNT, CDR2 YYREEE (reference sequence). V lost 4 bases, J lost 7 bases, and 14 bases lay in between. The CDR3 covers 13 residues. The entire variable domain, with the rest obtained from reference TRBV5-4 and TRBJ1-1, is as follows: ETGVTQSPTHLIKTRGQQVTLRCSSQSGHNTVSWYQQALGQGPQFIFQYYREEENGRGNFPPRFSGLQFPNYSSELNVNALELDDSALYLCASSTLWGGEAFFGQGTRLTVV.

This clone was observed a single time. V usage is TRBV3-1 (or the pseudogene TRBV3-2) and J usage is TRBJ2-7, with D possibly TRBD2 on 6 matching bases. Germline V gene data show CDR1 as LGHDT and CDR2 as YNNKEL (reference sequence). Trimming removed 4 bases at V and 4 bases at J, with 14 bases between. The CDR3 totals 14 residues. The CDR3 reads CASSLSTLAYEQYF. CDR3 sequence (DNA): TGTGCCAGCAGCCTATCTACCCTAGCGTACGAGCAGTACTTC.

V and J are TRBV10-1 and TRBJ1-4, with D perhaps matching TRBD1 (5 bases). Germline V gene lookup returns CDR1 WNHNN and CDR2 SYGVQD (reference sequence). Trimming pared 8 bases from V and 6 bases from J, leaving 13 bases between. The CDR3 is made up of 13 amino acids. The CDR3 loop reads CASGRGADEKLFF. CDR3 in DNA: TGCGCCAGCGGGCGGGGCGCCGATGAAAAACTGTTTTTT.

CDR3 region: CASYRTSGFYNEQFF. CDR3 coding DNA: TGTGCCAGCTATCGGACTAGCGGATTTTACAATGAGCAGTTCTTC. The chain is built from TRBV6-5 and TRBJ2-1; TRBD2 agrees at 10 bases. The CDR3 is 15 amino acids. V shed 8 bases and J 4 bases; nucleotides not matched to a gene: 8. Germline V gene lookup returns CDR1 MNHEY and CDR2 SVGAGI.

The chain couples TRBV4-3 to TRBJ1-1; possibly TRBD1 for D (6 bases). The germline CDR1 and CDR2 sequences are LGHNA and YSLEER. The V end was cut by 0 bases, the J end by 4 bases, with 12 bases between. CDR3 length: 15 residues. The DNA for the CDR3 is TGCGCCAGCAGCCAAGATCGGTCCAGGGGCACTGAAGCTTTCTTT. Translating it yields CASSQDRSRGTEAFF.

V gene TRBV28 combines with J gene TRBJ2-7; D gene uncertain. V was cut by 3 bases and J by 0 bases, with 9 bases left in between. This CDR3 region has 14 residues. Germline V gene lookup returns CDR1 MDHEN and CDR2 SYDVKM. CDR3 DNA sequence: TGTGCCAGCAGTTTTCTCGAGAGCTCCTACGAGCAGTACTTC. This translates into CASSFLESSYEQYF.

This clone has just one count. This rearrangement joins TRBV9 to TRBJ2-1; the match to TRBD2 covers 11 bases. The CDR3 has 16 amino acids. V was pared by 1 base and J by 7 bases, with 7 bases of the junction left unmatched. Per germline, CDR1 SGDLS and CDR2 YYNGEE. CDR3 amino acids: CASSVTSGSLWNEQFF. The CDR3 bases are TGTGCCAGCAGCGTAACTAGCGGGAGCCTGTGGAATGAGCAGTTCTTC.

The chain joins TRBV18 to TRBJ2-7, with TRBD2 matching over 7 bases. Germline V CDR1 and CDR2: KGHSH, LQKENI. CDR3 size: 14 residues. The ends lost 2 bases at V and 6 bases at J; junction bases unmatched: 7. CDR3 amino acids: CASSPGTKSGEQYF. The CDR3 DNA follows: TGTGCCAGCTCACCAGGGACTAAATCGGGCGAGCAGTACTTC.

The rearrangement joins TRBV20-1 to TRBJ2-5; the D gene is possibly TRBD2 (6 bases). The germline V gene has CDR1 DFQATT and CDR2 SNEGSKA (reference sequence). This CDR3 contains 12 residues. Trimming shortened V by 3 bases and J by 4 bases, and 9 bases separated the two germline ends. This CDR3 reads CSASPGRETQYF. CDR3 nucleotides: TGCAGTGCTAGTCCCGGGAGAGAGACCCAGTACTTC.

The genes are TRBV7-8 and TRBJ1-3; D ambiguous. This CDR3 is 13 amino acids long. CDR1 and CDR2 from the germline V gene are SGHVS and FQNEAQ. The ends were cut back, 5 bases at V and 0 bases at J, with 5 bases in the middle. The CDR3 sequence: CASSAISGNTIYF. The CDR3 coding sequence is TGTGCCAGCAGCGCGATCTCTGGAAACACCATATATTTT.

The rearrangement links TRBV4-3 to TRBJ1-6; TRBD1 might be the D (6 bases). Germline V gene lookup returns CDR1 LGHNA and CDR2 YSLEER. V gave up 0 bases and J gave up 11 bases, with 17 bases separating them. The CDR3 has 16 residues. The CDR3 coding sequence is TGCGCCAGCAGCCAAGATTTGGGAGGGGACAAGACACCCCTCCACTTT. Translation: CASSQDLGGDKTPLHF.

This chain uses TRBV14 with TRBJ2-2; TRBD2 is a possible D gene (5 bases). CDR1 and CDR2 from the germline V gene are SGHDN and FVKESK. The CDR3 totals 17 residues. Trimming took off 2 bases at V and 3 bases at J, with 16 bases between the two ends. The CDR3 loop reads CASSQRLVPGYTGELFF. DNA for the CDR3: TGTGCCAGCAGCCAAAGGCTGGTCCCGGGGTACACCGGGGAGCTGTTTTTT.